What follows are 3 T cell receptor beta chains derived from one specimen sequenced in a study of blood T cells in healthy people across ages. With a J-beta primer mix and a sample-barcoded 5' primer, a second PCR ran about 6 to 11 cycles. TCRdb analysed the 5' RACE reads with MiXCR anew, one entry per CDR3 protein. The sample contains under 950,000 distinct CDR3 sequences, roughly 20% of which appear only once. Material: blood. Receptors were obtained from a man aged 65 to 85 in good health.

The chain joins TRBV5-1 to TRBJ1-5, with TRBD1 as a possible D gene (5 bases). This CDR3 contains 15 residues. Germline CDR1 SGHRS, CDR2 YFSETQ. Trimming took 2 bases from V and 7 from J, leaving 16 bases between them. CDR3 residues: CASSLNAGPRQPQHF. Here the CDR3 DNA reads TGCGCCAGCAGCTTAAACGCAGGGCCTAGGCAGCCCCAGCATTTT.

This clonotype appeared once. The V gene is TRBV7-9, the J gene TRBJ2-1; 14 bases line up with TRBD2. This CDR3 region has 15 residues. The V gene's germline CDR1 is SEHNR and CDR2 FQNEAQ (reference sequence). V trimming: 7 bases; J trimming: 9 bases; junction bases outside the gene matches: 8. CDR3 bases: TGTGCCAGCACCGACAGGACTAGCGGGGGGTTTGAGCAGTTCTTC. This translates into CASTDRTSGGFEQFF.

This clonotype was counted between two and nine times. The chain joins TRBV9 to TRBJ1-4; the D gene is possibly TRBD1 (5 bases). The length of the CDR3 is 16 residues. Trimming pared 4 bases from V and 0 bases from J, leaving 13 bases between. Germline CDR1 and CDR2: SGDLS and YYNGEE. CDR3 nucleotide sequence: TGTGCCAGCAGCCCCCGCGGGGCCGCAACTAATGAAAAACTGTTTTTT. Encoded protein: CASSPRGAATNEKLFF.